A selection of T cell receptor beta chains follows, all from one sample in a study of T-cell memory formation after mild COVID-19. One entry per CDR3 protein results from TCRdb running MiXCR on the 5' RACE reads. The sample includes about 240,000 distinct CDR3 sequences, roughly 10% of them seen just once. The sequenced material came from PBMCs or a T cell subset sorted from them (not recorded which). Receptor source: a man between 18 and 29 years old who had mild COVID-19 (a few samples of this study predate the infection). Cell type and time point are not known. Both conserved end residues are part of each CDR3. A D gene is named only where the DNA matches it firmly. The size of a clone is reported for some rows only, either as once, few or many, or as a class for expanded clones.

j_gene: TRBJ1-1; abundance: few; v_gene: TRBV7-2; d_gene: NA; CDR3aa: CASSPGQRLEAFF; CDR3nt: TGTGCCAGCAGCCCGGGACAACGGCTTGAAGCTTTCTTT
j_gene: TRBJ2-6; abundance: few; v_gene: TRBV6-5; d_gene: NA; CDR3aa: CASSYSPGSGANVLTF; CDR3nt: TGTGCCAGCAGTTACTCCCCGGGAAGTGGGGCCAACGTCCTGACTTTC
j_gene: TRBJ1-5; abundance: few; v_gene: TRBV6-2/TRBV6-3; d_gene: NA; CDR3aa: CASSLIAGFGDQPQHF; CDR3nt: TGTGCCAGCAGCCTAATTGCGGGCTTTGGCGATCAGCCCCAGCATTTT
j_gene: TRBJ1-2; abundance: NA; v_gene: TRBV18; d_gene: NA; CDR3aa: CASSPSRDTTREGYTF; CDR3nt: TGTGCCAGCTCCCCTAGCCGGGACACCACGCGGGAAGGCTACACCTTC
j_gene: TRBJ1-1; abundance: few; v_gene: TRBV10-1; d_gene: NA; CDR3aa: CASSDPSMNTEAFF; CDR3nt: TGCGCCAGCAGTGATCCATCCATGAACACTGAAGCTTTCTTT
j_gene: TRBJ1-1; abundance: few; v_gene: TRBV5-1; d_gene: NA; CDR3aa: CASSLGPGDTEAFF; CDR3nt: TGCGCCAGCAGCTTGGGCCCGGGGGACACTGAAGCTTTCTTT
j_gene: TRBJ2-4; abundance: few; v_gene: TRBV2; d_gene: TRBD2; CDR3aa: CASSAGGRDIQYF; CDR3nt: TGTGCCAGCAGTGCGGGGGGGAGGGACATTCAGTACTTC
j_gene: TRBJ2-3; abundance: many; v_gene: TRBV5-1; d_gene: NA; CDR3aa: CASSLLINTDTQYF; CDR3nt: TGCGCCAGCAGCTTGTTAATCAACACAGATACGCAGTATTTT
j_gene: TRBJ1-5; abundance: few; v_gene: TRBV10-3; d_gene: NA; CDR3aa: CAISGGDNQPQHF; CDR3nt: TGTGCCATCTCAGGAGGAGACAATCAGCCCCAGCATTTT
j_gene: TRBJ2-7; abundance: NA; v_gene: TRBV12-3/TRBV12-4; d_gene: TRBD2; CDR3aa: CASSPTGTSLSYEQYF; CDR3nt: TGTGCCAGCAGTCCGACCGGGACTAGCCTCTCCTACGAGCAGTACTTC
j_gene: TRBJ2-7; abundance: NA; v_gene: TRBV20-1; d_gene: TRBD1; CDR3aa: CSAFDRTGVPEQYF; CDR3nt: TGCAGTGCTTTCGACAGGACAGGGGTCCCCGAGCAGTACTTC
j_gene: TRBJ1-6; abundance: NA; v_gene: TRBV7-8; d_gene: NA; CDR3aa: CASSLVSRGASPLHF; CDR3nt: TGTGCCAGCAGCTTAGTTTCTAGGGGTGCTTCACCCCTCCACTTT
j_gene: TRBJ1-1; abundance: few; v_gene: TRBV20-1; d_gene: NA; CDR3aa: CSARADSGDTEAFF; CDR3nt: TGCAGTGCTAGAGCCGATTCGGGGGACACTGAAGCTTTCTTT
j_gene: TRBJ1-2; abundance: NA; v_gene: TRBV5-6; d_gene: NA; CDR3aa: CASSYPPGGYTF; CDR3nt: TGTGCCAGCAGTTATCCCCCGGGTGGCTACACCTTC
j_gene: TRBJ2-1; abundance: few; v_gene: TRBV10-3; d_gene: NA; CDR3aa: CASRAGGGALTYNEQFF; CDR3nt: TGTGCCAGCAGAGCGGGTGGGGGGGCCCTTACCTACAATGAGCAGTTCTTC
j_gene: TRBJ2-1; abundance: few; v_gene: TRBV28; d_gene: TRBD2; CDR3aa: CASTYIDAGLAGYNEQFF; CDR3nt: TGTGCCAGCACCTACATAGATGCGGGACTAGCGGGGTACAATGAGCAGTTCTTC
j_gene: TRBJ2-3; abundance: NA; v_gene: TRBV7-2; d_gene: TRBD2; CDR3aa: CASSSASTSGGSTDTQYF; CDR3nt: TGTGCCAGCAGCTCGGCCTCTACTAGCGGGGGGTCGACAGATACGCAGTATTTT
j_gene: TRBJ2-1; abundance: few; v_gene: TRBV11-2; d_gene: TRBD2; CDR3aa: CASSLVPQRGIIFEQFF; CDR3nt: TGTGCCAGCAGCTTAGTTCCCCAGCGGGGGATAATTTTTGAGCAGTTCTTC
j_gene: TRBJ2-1; abundance: NA; v_gene: TRBV29-1; d_gene: TRBD2; CDR3aa: CSMTSGGASSYNEQFF; CDR3nt: TGCAGTATGACTAGCGGGGGGGCTAGCTCCTACAATGAGCAGTTCTTC
j_gene: TRBJ2-1; abundance: NA; v_gene: TRBV7-2; d_gene: TRBD2; CDR3aa: CASSLVGTSFGNEQFF; CDR3nt: TGTGCCAGCAGCTTAGTGGGGACTAGCTTCGGCAATGAGCAGTTCTTC
j_gene: TRBJ1-2; abundance: few; v_gene: TRBV11-3; d_gene: NA; CDR3aa: CASSSAGYGYTF; CDR3nt: TGTGCCAGCAGCTCCGCGGGCTATGGCTACACCTTC
j_gene: TRBJ2-2; abundance: few; v_gene: TRBV7-2; d_gene: TRBD2; CDR3aa: CASSFGGVAGELFF; CDR3nt: TGTGCCAGCAGCTTTGGGGGGGTGGCCGGGGAGCTGTTTTTT
j_gene: TRBJ2-3; abundance: few; v_gene: TRBV7-2; d_gene: NA; CDR3aa: CASSLAIKDTQYF; CDR3nt: TGTGCCAGCAGCTTAGCCATCAAAGATACGCAGTATTTT
j_gene: TRBJ2-7; abundance: many; v_gene: TRBV12-3/TRBV12-4; d_gene: NA; CDR3aa: CASSPLRGYEQYF; CDR3nt: TGTGCCAGCAGTCCACTCCGGGGCTACGAGCAGTACTTC
j_gene: TRBJ2-3; abundance: NA; v_gene: TRBV10-3; d_gene: NA; CDR3aa: CAINRDADTQYF; CDR3nt: TGTGCCATCAACAGGGACGCAGATACGCAGTATTTT
j_gene: TRBJ1-5; abundance: NA; v_gene: TRBV7-9; d_gene: NA; CDR3aa: CASSPEGGQPQHF; CDR3nt: TGTGCCAGCAGCCCGGAGGGGGGACAGCCCCAGCATTTT
j_gene: TRBJ1-1; abundance: NA; v_gene: TRBV4-1; d_gene: NA; CDR3aa: CASSQEEGYNKEAFF; CDR3nt: TGCGCCAGCAGCCAAGAGGAGGGATATAATAAAGAAGCTTTCTTT
j_gene: TRBJ2-2; abundance: few; v_gene: TRBV5-1; d_gene: NA; CDR3aa: CASSLESPGELFF; CDR3nt: TGCGCCAGCAGCTTGGAGTCGCCCGGGGAGCTGTTTTTT
j_gene: TRBJ1-5; abundance: many; v_gene: TRBV4-3; d_gene: TRBD1; CDR3aa: CASSQGVRDRGQPQHF; CDR3nt: TGCGCCAGCAGCCAAGGAGTTCGGGACAGGGGACAGCCCCAGCATTTT
j_gene: TRBJ2-3; abundance: NA; v_gene: TRBV7-3; d_gene: TRBD2; CDR3aa: CASSIPGLAGDTQYF; CDR3nt: TGTGCCAGCAGCATACCGGGACTAGCGGGGGATACGCAGTATTTT
j_gene: TRBJ2-3; abundance: NA; v_gene: TRBV20-1; d_gene: TRBD2; CDR3aa: CSARVGSGGTDTQYF; CDR3nt: TGCAGTGCTAGAGTTGGTAGCGGGGGAACAGATACGCAGTATTTT
j_gene: TRBJ2-5; abundance: many; v_gene: TRBV6-5; d_gene: NA; CDR3aa: CASRPLGAQQETQYF; CDR3nt: TGTGCCAGCAGGCCATTGGGGGCCCAACAAGAGACCCAGTACTTC
j_gene: TRBJ2-5; abundance: many; v_gene: TRBV7-2; d_gene: TRBD2; CDR3aa: CASSLETGGETQYF; CDR3nt: TGTGCCAGCAGCTTAGAGACGGGGGGGGAAACCCAGTACTTC
j_gene: TRBJ2-7; abundance: NA; v_gene: TRBV4-2; d_gene: NA; CDR3aa: CASSQDSTASEQYF; CDR3nt: TGTGCCAGCAGCCAAGATTCGACCGCCTCCGAGCAGTACTTC
j_gene: TRBJ1-1; abundance: NA; v_gene: TRBV5-1; d_gene: NA; CDR3aa: CASSSPEMNTEAFF; CDR3nt: TGCGCCAGCAGCTCACCCGAGATGAACACTGAAGCTTTCTTT
j_gene: TRBJ2-5; abundance: few; v_gene: TRBV20-1; d_gene: TRBD1; CDR3aa: CSPARDSWYQETQYF; CDR3nt: TGCAGTCCAGCCCGGGACAGTTGGTACCAAGAGACCCAGTACTTC
j_gene: TRBJ2-5; abundance: few; v_gene: TRBV7-2; d_gene: TRBD2; CDR3aa: CASSFPTSRAETQYF; CDR3nt: TGTGCCAGCAGCTTTCCGACTAGCCGGGCAGAGACCCAGTACTTC
j_gene: TRBJ2-1; abundance: few; v_gene: TRBV7-8; d_gene: NA; CDR3aa: CASSLFGSSEQFF; CDR3nt: TGTGCCAGCAGCTTATTCGGTAGTAGTGAGCAGTTCTTC
j_gene: TRBJ2-2; abundance: many; v_gene: TRBV5-1; d_gene: TRBD1; CDR3aa: CASKETGSNGELFF; CDR3nt: TGCGCCAGCAAGGAGACAGGGTCGAACGGGGAGCTGTTTTTT